This TCR beta chain was captured by sequencing in a study of T-cell memory formation after mild COVID-19. Notes on the study in general: The main location of contracting CD4+ clones was CM and EM, and that of contracting CD8+ clones was EMRA.

This CDR3 spans 13 amino acids. Germline V gene data show CDR1 as LGHNA and CDR2 as YSLEER. V was pared by 1 base and J by 5 bases, with 8 bases between. This clonotype was observed a handful of times. Its matching antigen is unknown. TCR alpha and TCR beta cDNA libraries carrying sample barcodes and UMIs were produced by 5'RACE using constant-segment primers. Each CDR3 protein is one row after TCRdb ran MiXCR on the 5' RACE reads. The profile shows roughly 89,000 distinct CDR3 sequences, approximately 15% of them singletons. This sequence originates from a man between 18 and 35 years old who had mild COVID-19 (a few samples of this study predate the infection). Cell type and time point are not known. The chain combines TRBV4-3 with TRBJ2-5; unclear D gene. Specimen: PBMCs or a T cell subset sorted from them (not recorded which). CDR3 nucleotides: TGCGCCAGCAGCCAAGGGGTTTGGGAGACCCAGTACTTC. Its translation: CASSQGVWETQYF.